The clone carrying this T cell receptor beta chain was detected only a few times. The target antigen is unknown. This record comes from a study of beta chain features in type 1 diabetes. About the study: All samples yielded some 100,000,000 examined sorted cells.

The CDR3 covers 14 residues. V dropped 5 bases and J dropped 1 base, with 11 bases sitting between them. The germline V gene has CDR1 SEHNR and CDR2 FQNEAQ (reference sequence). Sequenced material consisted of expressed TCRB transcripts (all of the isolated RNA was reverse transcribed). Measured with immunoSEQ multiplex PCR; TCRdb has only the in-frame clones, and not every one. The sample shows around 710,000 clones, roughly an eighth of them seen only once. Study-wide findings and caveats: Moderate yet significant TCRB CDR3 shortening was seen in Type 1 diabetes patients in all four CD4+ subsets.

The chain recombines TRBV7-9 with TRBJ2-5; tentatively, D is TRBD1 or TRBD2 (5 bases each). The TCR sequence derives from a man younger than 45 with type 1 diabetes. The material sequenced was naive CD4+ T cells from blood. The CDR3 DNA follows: TGTGCCAGCAGCCCTTTTGGGGGCCAAGAGACCCAGTACTTC. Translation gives CASSPFGGQETQYF.